Sequencing of this T cell receptor (beta chain) was carried out in a study of long-term antiretroviral therapy in people with HIV. The study, taken as a whole, reports: Post-ART samples showed increased diversity that remained below transplant donor control levels.

Looked up from germline, CDR1 is GTSNPN and CDR2 is SVGIG (reference sequence). This CDR3 region has 14 residues. The germline V and J ends were trimmed by 5 bases and 0 bases, with 13 bases remaining between them. This clone showed up just once. Its cognate antigen is unknown. Survey level was the resolution at which the v3.0 immunoSEQ assay ran. Sequencing was performed with immunoSEQ multiplex PCR; in TCRdb, only in-frame clones are kept and a portion is missing. The sample includes 15,000 to 20,000 clones, roughly nine tenths of them seen just once. V usage is TRBV30 and J usage is TRBJ1-1; no clear D gene. This sequence originates from a man aged 35-49 years with HIV. Here the sequenced sample was unsorted PBMCs, taken 0.5 years after starting antiretroviral therapy. The CDR3 here is CAWGKGIMNTEAFF. The CDR3 region has the DNA TGTGCCTGGGGGAAAGGGATCATGAACACTGAAGCTTTCTTT. Using reference TRBV30 and TRBJ1-1 for the parts outside the CDR3, the full variable domain is SQTIHQWPATLVQPVGSPLSLECTVEGTSNPNLYWYRQAAGRGLQLLFYSVGIGQISSEVPQNLSASRPQDRQFILSSKKLLLSDSGFYLCAWGKGIMNTEAFFGQGTRLTVV.